The 23 T cell receptor beta chains in this list originate from one sample, sequenced in a study of CD8 T cells in ankylosing spondylitis. Their antigen targets remain unknown. TCRdb re-called the 5' RACE reads with MiXCR, one entry per CDR3 protein. The repertoire holds more than 600,000 distinct CDR3 sequences, with under 20% as singletons. Study-wide findings and caveats: Ankylosing spondylitis blood seemed to carry a telltale TCR beta motif made of eight or nine highly homologous variants.

Sample: blood, either unsorted or a sorted T cell fraction (not recorded which). These receptors originate from a male donor with ankylosing spondylitis.

This clonotype was seen a handful of times. This chain connects TRBV7-9 to TRBJ1-2; D remains ambiguous. The CDR3 totals 15 residues. Trimming took 5 bases from V and 3 from J, leaving 16 bases between them. Per the germline V gene, CDR1 is SEHNR and CDR2 is FQNEAQ (reference sequence). The CDR3: CASSPSGKGDYGYTF. Written as DNA, the CDR3 is TGTGCCAGCAGCCCGTCCGGGAAGGGAGACTATGGCTACACCTTC.

This clonotype was seen a handful of times. This CDR3 reads CASSLGRSNQPQHF. The CDR3 nucleotides are TGTGCCAGCAGCTTAGGACGGAGCAATCAGCCCCAGCATTTT. The chain combines TRBV7-2 with TRBJ1-5; D is ambiguous. The V gene's germline CDR1 is SGHTA and CDR2 FQGNSA. V was cut by 1 base and J by 1 base, with 5 bases left in between. The CDR3 has 14 residues.

This clonotype was recorded at least ten times. This chain links TRBV5-1 with TRBJ1-1; no clear D gene. Trimming stripped 2 bases from V and 5 bases from J, with 10 bases between. The germline CDR1 and CDR2 sequences are SGHRS and YFSETQ. This CDR3 spans 13 amino acids. Here the CDR3 DNA reads TGCGCCAGCAGCTTAAGGGTAGGGACTGAAGCTTTCTTT. Encoded protein: CASSLRVGTEAFF.

This clonotype came up many times. CDR3 residues: CSVARGENTEAFF. The DNA of the CDR3 is TGCAGCGTTGCCAGGGGGGAAAACACTGAAGCTTTCTTT. The chain uses TRBV29-1 and TRBJ1-1; TRBD1 matches at 7 bases. Per the germline V gene, CDR1 is SQVTM and CDR2 is ANQGSEA. V dropped 4 bases and J dropped 2; count of bases not matched to a gene: 4. This CDR3 spans 13 amino acids.

This clonotype has only a few counts. The V and J genes are TRBV12-3 or TRBV12-4 and TRBJ1-6; D uncertain. Trimming took 9 bases from V and 8 from J, leaving 14 bases between them. The CDR3 spans 13 residues. The CDR3 protein is CARVDVGYSPLHF. The CDR3 DNA reads TGTGCCAGAGTAGATGTGGGTTATTCACCCCTCCACTTT.

The gene calls are TRBV6-1 and TRBJ2-7, with 8 bases lining up with TRBD1. This CDR3 has 14 residues. Germline CDR1 is MNHNS and CDR2 is SASEGT. The junction had 6 bases not matched to a gene; V was cut back by 6 bases and J by 2 bases. The DNA of the CDR3 is TGTGCCAGCAGCGCGGGACAGGACCCCTACGAGCAGTACTTC. It translates to CASSAGQDPYEQYF.

This rearrangement joins TRBV20-1 to TRBJ2-3; a weak D match, TRBD2 (6 bases). The CDR3 is 14 residues long. Per germline, CDR1 DFQATT and CDR2 SNEGSKA (reference sequence). Trimming removed 2 bases at V and 2 bases at J, with 11 bases between. CDR3 coding DNA: TGCAGTGCTAGACGGGACTCCAACACAGATACGCAGTATTTT. Protein product: CSARRDSNTDTQYF.

This chain links TRBV4-1 with TRBJ2-7; D perhaps matches TRBD1 (6 bases). Germline V CDR1 and CDR2: MGHRA, YSYEKL. The CDR3 runs 17 residues. The V and J ends lost 1 base and 0 bases respectively, with 16 bases between them. In nucleotides, the CDR3 is TGCGCCAGCAGCCAAGTTCCCCCCGGGACAATCTCCTACGAGCAGTACTTC. Translated, it gives CASSQVPPGTISYEQYF.

The sample holds a few counts of this clonotype. The genes are TRBV7-2 and TRBJ2-1; 9 nucleotides line up with TRBD1. CDR3 length: 15 amino acids. V trimming: 5 bases; J trimming: 6 bases; junction bases outside the gene matches: 8. Germline V lookup: CDR1 SGHTA, CDR2 FQGNSA. The CDR3: CASSRTGGASNEQFF. The CDR3 DNA is TGTGCCAGCAGCCGTACAGGGGGCGCATCCAATGAGCAGTTCTTC. The full variable domain, in which reference TRBV7-2 and TRBJ2-1 provide the parts outside the CDR3, is GAGVSQSPSNKVTEKGKDVELRCDPISGHTALYWYRQSLGQGLEFLIYFQGNSAPDKSGLPSDRFSAERTGGSVSTLTIQRTQQEDSAVYLCASSRTGGASNEQFFGPGTRLTVL.

Only a few counts were recorded for this clonotype. The chain recombines TRBV3-1 with TRBJ2-2; TRBD1 matches 10 bases. From germline, CDR1 is LGHDT and CDR2 YNNKEL (reference sequence). Germline trimming cut 3 bases from V and 6 bases from J; bases unmatched to any gene: 7. CDR3 size: 16 residues. CDR3 in amino acids: CASSHGQGVIAGELFF. The CDR3 DNA reads as TGTGCCAGCAGCCACGGACAGGGGGTAATCGCCGGGGAGCTGTTTTTT.

The chain recombines TRBV20-1 with TRBJ2-7, with 14 bases that match TRBD2. V trimming: 0 bases; J trimming: 8 bases; junction bases outside the gene matches: 6. Germline CDR1 is DFQATT and CDR2 is SNEGSKA (reference sequence). This CDR3 has 15 residues. The CDR3 is CSARDPGTSGSKQYF. DNA of the CDR3: TGCAGTGCTAGAGATCCCGGGACTAGCGGGAGTAAGCAGTACTTC.

The chain combines TRBV7-9 with TRBJ2-5; 9 nucleotides line up with TRBD1. The CDR3 is 16 amino acids. V lost 5 bases to trimming and J lost 3 bases; unmatched junction nucleotides: 10. CDR1 and CDR2 from the germline V gene are SEHNR and FQNEAQ (reference sequence). The DNA of the CDR3 is TGTGCCAGCAGCCTAGGTCCCCGGGACAGGGAAGAGACCCAGTACTTC. Translating gives CASSLGPRDREETQYF.

J is TRBJ1-4 and V is TRBV11-2; possible D gene TRBD1, 6 bases. Per germline, CDR1 SGHAT and CDR2 FQNNGV. V lost 7 bases, J lost 8 bases, and 20 bases lay in between. The CDR3 contains 15 residues. CDR3 in DNA: TGTGCCAGCACCCTTTTTGACAGGCCAGGAGAAAAACTGTTTTTT. This codes for CASTLFDRPGEKLFF. Variable domain in full (rest from reference TRBV11-2 and TRBJ1-4): EAGVAQSPRYKIIEKRQSVAFWCNPISGHATLYWYQQILGQGPKLLIQFQNNGVVDDSQLPKDRFSAERLKGVDSTLKIQPAKLEDSAVYLCASTLFDRPGEKLFFGSGTQLSVL.

The chain links TRBV4-1 to TRBJ2-7; D may be TRBD1 or TRBD2 (5 bases each). The CDR3 loop spans 15 amino acids. V was cut by 1 base and J by 2 bases, with 12 bases left in between. Germline V gives CDR1 MGHRA, CDR2 YSYEKL. The CDR3 nucleotides are TGCGCCAGCAGCCAAGGGACACGGGGACCCTACGAGCAGTACTTC. Translating gives CASSQGTRGPYEQYF.

This clonotype was counted between two and nine times. This chain links TRBV12-3 or TRBV12-4 with TRBJ2-3; D remains unclear. The ends were cut back, 5 bases at V and 0 bases at J, with 12 bases in the middle. This CDR3 contains 15 residues. CDR3 region: CASSPLTASTDTQYF. The CDR3 coding sequence is TGTGCCAGCAGTCCACTGACGGCCAGCACAGATACGCAGTATTTT.

The J gene is TRBJ1-5, the V gene TRBV2; D call uncertain. Germline CDR1 reads SNHLY; CDR2 reads FYNNEI. CDR3 size: 17 residues. Trimming cost V 7 bases and J 2 bases, with 21 bases left between them. CDR3 loop: CASTPSPQPRGNQPQHF. As DNA, the CDR3 is TGTGCCAGCACTCCTAGCCCGCAGCCGAGGGGCAATCAGCCCCAGCATTTT.

This clonotype came up a few times. The CDR3 nucleotides are TGTGCCAGCAGTCACAGCGGGGCCGACGATGGCTACACCTTC. It codes for CASSHSGADDGYTF. V usage is TRBV7-3 and J usage is TRBJ1-2; TRBD1 is a possible D gene (5 bases). The germline V gene encodes CDR1 SGHTA and CDR2 FQGTGA. The CDR3 sequence is 14 residues long. The V end was cut by 6 bases, the J end by 6 bases, with 17 bases between. The full variable domain, in which reference TRBV7-3 and TRBJ1-2 provide the parts outside the CDR3, is GAGVSQTPSNKVTEKGKYVELRCDPISGHTALYWYRQSLGQGPEFLIYFQGTGAADDSGLPNDRFFAVRPEGSVSTLKIQRTERGDSAVYLCASSHSGADDGYTFGSGTRLTVV.

Regarding this clonotype: This may stem from a read error, because a much larger clone lies one nucleotide away. The chain uses TRBV5-4 and TRBJ2-1; maybe TRBD1 (6 bases). This CDR3 contains 12 residues. V gave up 2 bases and J gave up 9 bases, with 9 bases separating them. Germline-derived CDR1 and CDR2 are SGHNT and YYREEE (reference sequence). CDR3 loop: CASSLQGSEQFF. In DNA, the CDR3 is TGTGCCAGCAGCTTACAGGGTAGTGAGCAGTTCTTC.

The sample holds many counts of this clonotype. The gene calls are TRBV12-3 or TRBV12-4 and TRBJ2-1; no firm D call. Trimming stripped 3 bases from V and 0 bases from J, with 12 bases between. The CDR3 covers 16 residues. The CDR3 sequence: CASSFGLPSSYNEQFF. CDR3 nucleotide sequence: TGTGCCAGCAGTTTTGGGCTGCCGAGCTCCTACAATGAGCAGTTCTTC.

V and J are TRBV6-1 and TRBJ2-1, with 7 bases matching TRBD1. The germline gives CDR1 MNHNS, CDR2 SASEGT. The CDR3 length is 15 residues. V shed 6 bases and J 4 bases; nucleotides not matched to a gene: 9. In nucleotides, the CDR3 is TGTGCCAGCAGAACAAACAGGGGTGGATACAATGAGCAGTTCTTC. Translated, it gives CASRTNRGGYNEQFF.

This clonotype was detected many times. The chain links TRBV12-3 or TRBV12-4 to TRBJ2-2; 10 nucleotides match TRBD1. The CDR3 loop spans 16 amino acids. The J segment lost 3 bases and the V segment lost 5 bases, leaving 6 bases of the junction unmatched. The CDR3 DNA reads as TGTGCCAGCAGTGCCCCGGACAGGGGGGACACCGGGGAGCTGTTTTTT. It codes for CASSAPDRGDTGELFF.

The CDR3 nucleotides read TGTGCCAGCAGCCCCCCGGGACTAGCGGACAATGAGCAGTTCTTC. The encoded protein is CASSPPGLADNEQFF. The chain uses TRBV7-3 and TRBJ2-1; 11 nucleotides agree with TRBD2. With 5 bases clipped from V and 5 bases from J, the junction kept 5 bases outside the gene matches. The germline V gene encodes CDR1 SGHTA and CDR2 FQGTGA. CDR3 length: 15 residues.

The table lists this clonotype with many counts. This chain links TRBV12-3 or TRBV12-4 with TRBJ1-6; 7 nucleotides line up with TRBD1. Losses at the gene ends were 6 bases for V and 3 bases for J; bases not matched to a gene: 8. There are 16 residues in the CDR3. CDR3 DNA sequence: TGTGCCAGCAGCCGTACAGGGGACCTCTATAATTCACCCCTCCACTTT. Translating gives CASSRTGDLYNSPLHF.